This T cell receptor beta chain was sequenced in a study of T cell responses to AZD1222 COVID-19 vaccine. Overall study results and limits: Clonal diversity may have been underestimated, and the donors were mostly white British, with more females than males. Spike-specific TCR repertoires showed rising breadth and depth after two AZD1222 doses. Baseline seropositivity characterized only a handful of AZD1222 recipients.

V lost 4 bases and J 7 bases, leaving 11 bases between the germline ends. Germline V CDR1 and CDR2: SGHDT, YYEEEE. The CDR3 is made up of 12 amino acids. Assay used: immunoSEQ multiplex PCR; TCRdb lists only in-frame clones, some missing. The data show approximately 160,000 clones, about 92% seen once. Of note for this clone: Antigen unknown.

The sequencing here drew on peripheral blood, taken on day 0 of AZD1222 vaccination. This sequence originates from an adult in good health. The rearrangement joins TRBV5-6 to TRBJ1-2; D possibly corresponds to TRBD1 (5 bases). The CDR3 sequence is CASSTDRGGYTF. The CDR3 region has the DNA TGTGCCAGCAGCACCGACAGAGGTGGCTACACCTTC.